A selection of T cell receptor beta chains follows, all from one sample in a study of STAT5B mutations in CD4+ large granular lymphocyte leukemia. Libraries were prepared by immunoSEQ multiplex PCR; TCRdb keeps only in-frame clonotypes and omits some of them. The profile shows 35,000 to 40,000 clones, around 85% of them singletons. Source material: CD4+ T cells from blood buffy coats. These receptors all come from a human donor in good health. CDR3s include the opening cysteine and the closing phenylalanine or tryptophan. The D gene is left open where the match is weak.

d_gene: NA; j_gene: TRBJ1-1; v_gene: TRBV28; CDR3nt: TGTGCCAGCAGTTTATTTGGACGGTTGAACACTGAAGCTTTCTTT; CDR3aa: CASSLFGRLNTEAFF
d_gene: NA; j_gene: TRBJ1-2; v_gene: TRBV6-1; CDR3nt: TGTGCCAGTACTGCCAGGGGTGGCTACACCTTC; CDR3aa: CASTARGGYTF
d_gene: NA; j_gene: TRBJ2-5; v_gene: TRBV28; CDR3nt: TGTGCCAGCAGTCCCCTCGGAGGGACGAGCGAGACCCAGTACTTC; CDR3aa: CASSPLGGTSETQYF
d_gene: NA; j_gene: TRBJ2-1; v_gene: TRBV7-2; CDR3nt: TGTGCCAGCAGCCCAAGGAGGGACAATGAGCAGTTCTTC; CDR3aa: CASSPRRDNEQFF
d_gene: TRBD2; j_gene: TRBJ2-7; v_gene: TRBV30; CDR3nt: TGTGCCTGGAGTCTCTGGACTAGCGGGGGACGAGAGCAGTACTTC; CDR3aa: CAWSLWTSGGREQYF
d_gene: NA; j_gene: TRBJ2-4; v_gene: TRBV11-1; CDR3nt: TGTGCCAGCAGCTTACGTACAGGACCCTTGGCCAAAAACATTCAGTACTTC; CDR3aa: CASSLRTGPLAKNIQYF
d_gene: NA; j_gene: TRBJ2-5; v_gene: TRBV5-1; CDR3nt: TGCGCCAGCAGCTTGGACGTGACACCACAAGAGACCCAGTACTTC; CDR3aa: CASSLDVTPQETQYF
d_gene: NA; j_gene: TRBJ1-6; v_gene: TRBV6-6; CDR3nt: TGTGCCAGCAGTTACAAAGGGGGGGCTTCACCCCTCCACTTT; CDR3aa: CASSYKGGASPLHF
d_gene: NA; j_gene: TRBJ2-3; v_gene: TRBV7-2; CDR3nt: TGTGCCAGCAGACCAGGGACTTTAGATACGCAGTATTTT; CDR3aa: CASRPGTLDTQYF
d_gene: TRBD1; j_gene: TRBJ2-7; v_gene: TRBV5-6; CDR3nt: TGTGCCAGCATCCCGTTCTCCGGGACAGGACTTTACGAGCAGTACTTC; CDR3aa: CASIPFSGTGLYEQYF
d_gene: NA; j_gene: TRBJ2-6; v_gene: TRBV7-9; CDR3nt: TGTGCCAGCCTTTTTATTGGGGCCAACGTCCTGACTTTC; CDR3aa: CASLFIGANVLTF
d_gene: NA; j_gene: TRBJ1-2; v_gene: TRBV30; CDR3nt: TGTGCCTGGAGTGGCGAATTAGGGGCAGGAGGCTACACCTTC; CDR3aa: CAWSGELGAGGYTF
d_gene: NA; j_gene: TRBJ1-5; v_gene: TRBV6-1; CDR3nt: TGTGCCACCTCGGGACAAAAAGGGAGCAATCAGCCCCAGCATTTT; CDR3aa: CATSGQKGSNQPQHF
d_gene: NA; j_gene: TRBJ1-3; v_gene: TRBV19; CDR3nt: TGTGCCAGTAGTATAGGACCGGACTCTGGAAACACCATATATTTT; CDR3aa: CASSIGPDSGNTIYF
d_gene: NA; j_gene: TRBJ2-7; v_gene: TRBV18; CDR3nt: TGTGCCAGCTCACCTAACGGGGCAGAGCAGTACTTC; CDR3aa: CASSPNGAEQYF
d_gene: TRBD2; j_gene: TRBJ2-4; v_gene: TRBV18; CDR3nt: TGTGCCAGCTCACCGATGGTAGGACTAGCGGGGGCCCAAGCCAAAAACATTCAGTACTTC; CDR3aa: CASSPMVGLAGAQAKNIQYF
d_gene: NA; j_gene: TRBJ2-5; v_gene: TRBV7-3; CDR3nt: TGTGCCAGCAGCTTAAATAACCAGGCCCAAGAGACCCAGTACTTC; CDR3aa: CASSLNNQAQETQYF
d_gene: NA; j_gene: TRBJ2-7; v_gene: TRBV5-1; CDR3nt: TGCGCCAGCAGCTTGGACAGGGCCTCCTACGAGCAGTACTTC; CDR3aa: CASSLDRASYEQYF
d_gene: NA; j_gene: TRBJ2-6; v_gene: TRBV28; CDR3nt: TGTGCCAGCAGTTTGACTCTCCTCAGCTCTGGGGCCAACGTCCTGACTTTC; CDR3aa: CASSLTLLSSGANVLTF
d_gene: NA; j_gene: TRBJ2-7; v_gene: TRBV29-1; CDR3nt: TGCAGCGTCGAGGAGACCCGGACTTCCTACGAGCAGTACTTC; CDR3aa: CSVEETRTSYEQYF
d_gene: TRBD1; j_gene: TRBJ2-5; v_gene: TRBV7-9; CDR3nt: TGTGCCAGCAGCTTAGGGACAGGGGGCCTGGAGACCCAGTACTTC; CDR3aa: CASSLGTGGLETQYF
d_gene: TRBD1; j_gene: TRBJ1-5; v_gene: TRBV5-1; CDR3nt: TGCGCCAGCAGCGCGGGGACAGGGGGTAACAATCAGCCCCAGCATTTT; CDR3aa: CASSAGTGGNNQPQHF
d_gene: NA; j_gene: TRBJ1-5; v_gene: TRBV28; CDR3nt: TGTGCCAGCAGTTTAACGGCTAGCGGCCTGAGCAATCAGCCCCAGCATTTT; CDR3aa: CASSLTASGLSNQPQHF
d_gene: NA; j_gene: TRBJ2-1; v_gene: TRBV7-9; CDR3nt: TGTGCCAGCAGCCAACTACTAGCCAGCAATGAGCAGTTCTTC; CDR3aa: CASSQLLASNEQFF
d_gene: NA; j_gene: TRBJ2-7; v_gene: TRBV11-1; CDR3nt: TGTGCCAGCAGCTTAGCGGCAGGGAGCTCCTACGAGCAGTACTTC; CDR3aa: CASSLAAGSSYEQYF
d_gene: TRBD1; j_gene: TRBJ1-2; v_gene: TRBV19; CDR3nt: TGTGCCAGTAGCCTTCCTCCAGGGGGAGCTAACTATGGCTACACCTTC; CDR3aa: CASSLPPGGANYGYTF
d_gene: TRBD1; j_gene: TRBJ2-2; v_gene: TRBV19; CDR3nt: TGTGCCACCGAGGACAGGGGGCGTACAACCGGGGAGCTGTTTTTT; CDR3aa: CATEDRGRTTGELFF
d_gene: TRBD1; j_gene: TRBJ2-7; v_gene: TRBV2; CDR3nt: TGTGCCAGCAGTGAACAGGGGGCGAATTCTTACGAGCAGTACTTC; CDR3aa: CASSEQGANSYEQYF
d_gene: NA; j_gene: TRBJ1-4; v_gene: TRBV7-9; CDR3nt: TGTGCCAGCAGCCCGGACAGTTCTAATGAAAAACTGTTTTTT; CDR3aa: CASSPDSSNEKLFF
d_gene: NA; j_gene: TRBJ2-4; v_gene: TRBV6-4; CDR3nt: TGTGCCAGCAGTGACGGGGGAGGCAGCGGGATTCAGTACTTC; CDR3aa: CASSDGGGSGIQYF
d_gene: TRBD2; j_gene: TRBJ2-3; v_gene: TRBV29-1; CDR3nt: TGCAGCGTTGTTGCGGGGGGTGCCCCTAGCACAGATACGCAGTATTTT; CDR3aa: CSVVAGGAPSTDTQYF